This T cell receptor (beta chain) appears in the sequencing data of a study of shared clonotypes between healthy human individuals. Study findings and constraints: Sharing of clonotypes among donors was expected to vary with sequencing depth.

The CDR3 runs to 16 residues. Some clones are missing from TCRdb's copy, which holds only in-frame ones; the method was immunoSEQ multiplex PCR. The table records about 190,000 clones, about 66% of them present only once. Points on this clone: Its matching antigen is unknown.

The source of this sequence is a man aged 30 to 45 in good health. Material for sequencing was memory CD4+ T cells sorted from blood. Indicated subset: CD45RA-negative fraction. The V call is TRBV21-1, the J call TRBJ2-7. TRBV21-1 is given as a pseudogene. In nucleotides, the CDR3 is TGTGCCAGCAGCAAATTGTACAGTCAGCTGGCTAGGGAGCAGTACTTC. Its translation is CASSKLYSQLAREQYF.